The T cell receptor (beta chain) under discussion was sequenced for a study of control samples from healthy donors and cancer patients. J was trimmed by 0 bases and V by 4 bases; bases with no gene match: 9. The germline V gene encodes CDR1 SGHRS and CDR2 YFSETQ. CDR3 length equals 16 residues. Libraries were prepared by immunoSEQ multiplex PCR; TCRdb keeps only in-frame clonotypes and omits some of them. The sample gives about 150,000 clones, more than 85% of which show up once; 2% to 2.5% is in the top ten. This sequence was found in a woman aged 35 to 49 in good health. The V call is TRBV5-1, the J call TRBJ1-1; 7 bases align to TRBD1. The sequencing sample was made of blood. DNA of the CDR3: TGCGCCAGCAGCAGGTTAGGGGGCATCTTGAACACTGAAGCTTTCTTT. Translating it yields CASSRLGGILNTEAFF.